The 26 T cell receptor beta chains reported below all come from one sample, sequenced in a study of blood T cells in healthy people across ages. A second PCR of roughly 7 to 11 cycles used a sample-barcoded 5' primer and a J-beta primer mix. TCRdb reanalysed the 5' RACE reads using MiXCR and keeps one entry per CDR3 protein. Of about 640,000 distinct CDR3 sequences listed, roughly 58% are singletons. Sequenced input: blood. These receptors all come from a man aged 55-75 years in good health.

The chain couples TRBV10-3 to TRBJ2-3; the D is unclear. In germline, CDR1 is ENHRY, CDR2 SYGVKD. Deletions cut 5 bases from V and 6 bases from J, with 12 bases between. The CDR3 runs to 13 residues. The CDR3 region is CAISTAGGDTQYF. CDR3 bases: TGTGCCATCAGTACAGCCGGTGGGGATACGCAGTATTTT.

The chain is built from TRBV4-2 and TRBJ1-1; D is unclear. Germline CDR1 reads LGHNA; CDR2 reads YNFKEQ. Deletions cut 7 bases from V and 6 bases from J, with 9 bases between. The CDR3 is made up of 11 amino acids. CDR3 region: CASMREAEAFF. DNA for the CDR3: TGTGCCAGCATGAGGGAGGCTGAAGCTTTCTTT.

The V call is TRBV12-3 or TRBV12-4, the J call TRBJ2-7; 9 bases match TRBD2. This CDR3 has 15 amino acids. With 3 bases clipped from V and 2 bases from J, the junction kept 5 bases outside the gene matches. Here the CDR3 reads CASSLVERGAYEQYF. CDR3 nucleotides: TGTGCCAGCAGTTTGGTTGAGCGGGGGGCCTACGAGCAGTACTTC.

The chain employs TRBV20-1 and TRBJ2-7, with TRBD2 identical over 9 bases. With the DNA end fitting TRBJ2-5 better, the J assignment may be wrong. The CDR3 sequence is 16 residues long. The germline V gene has CDR1 DFQATT and CDR2 SNEGSKA (reference sequence). For the CDR3, the DNA is TGCAGTGCTAGAATCCGAGAGCGGGGGGCGGTCGGGACCCAGTACTTC. Translation: CSARIRERGAVGTQYF.

The V gene is TRBV6-1, the J gene TRBJ1-5; the D is unclear. The CDR3 has 14 amino acids. The V and J ends lost 2 bases and 0 bases respectively, with 5 bases between them. Germline V gene sequence: CDR1 MNHNS, CDR2 SASEGT. The chain's CDR3 is CASSELISNQPQHF. CDR3 in DNA: TGTGCCAGCAGTGAACTCATTAGCAATCAGCCCCAGCATTTT.

The chain carries TRBV28 and TRBJ2-5; 10 nucleotides agree with TRBD1. The ends lost 5 bases at V and 2 bases at J; junction bases unmatched: 8. The CDR3 runs to 16 residues. The germline V gene has CDR1 MDHEN and CDR2 SYDVKM. The CDR3 is CASSAAGTGVQETQYF. The DNA of the CDR3 is TGTGCCAGCAGTGCTGCCGGGACAGGGGTTCAAGAGACCCAGTACTTC.

In this sample, this clonotype turned up many times. The J gene is TRBJ2-3, the V gene TRBV20-1; 10 nucleotides agree with TRBD2. This CDR3 region has 16 residues. In germline, CDR1 is DFQATT, CDR2 SNEGSKA (reference sequence). This CDR3 reads CSCLTPTSGYTDTQYF. The DNA of the CDR3 is TGCAGCTGCTTAACCCCGACTAGCGGGTACACAGATACGCAGTATTTT.

This clonotype was counted only a few times. The V and J genes are TRBV5-1 and TRBJ2-1, with 16 bases fitting TRBD2. The V gene's germline CDR1 is SGHRS and CDR2 YFSETQ. The CDR3 sequence is 15 residues long. V was pared by 6 bases and J by 5 bases, with 2 bases of the junction left unmatched. CDR3 nucleotide sequence: TGCGCCAGCAAGGGACTAGCGGGGGGGAACAATGAGCAGTTCTTC. Protein product: CASKGLAGGNNEQFF.

The V gene is TRBV29-1, the J gene TRBJ1-5; D unresolved. This CDR3 region has 12 residues. Deletions cut 4 bases from V and 5 bases from J, with 9 bases between. CDR1 is SQVTM and CDR2 is ANQGSEA in the germline V gene. CDR3 in amino acids: CSVGSDDQPQHF. DNA for the CDR3: TGCAGCGTTGGTTCGGACGATCAGCCCCAGCATTTT.

The chain links TRBV27 to TRBJ2-1, with TRBD2 matching 7 bases. This CDR3 comprises 14 residues. V lost 4 bases, J lost 6 bases, and 6 bases stayed unmatched. The germline CDR1 and CDR2 sequences are MNHEY and SMNVEV (reference sequence). For the CDR3, the DNA is TGTGCCAGCAGTTATGGGAGGGAGTTCAATGAGCAGTTCTTC. It encodes CASSYGREFNEQFF.

This clonotype was counted only a few times. The gene calls are TRBV4-1 and TRBJ2-4; D remains unclear. The germline CDR1 and CDR2 sequences are MGHRA and YSYEKL. Trimming took 2 bases from V and 2 from J, leaving 7 bases between them. The CDR3 loop spans 14 amino acids. CDR3 protein: CASSQPATKNIQYF. For the CDR3, the DNA is TGCGCCAGCAGCCAACCAGCCACCAAAAACATTCAGTACTTC.

This clonotype appeared a few times. The CDR3 region has the DNA TGCAGTGCTACCGGCCTCGCGGGGGTTGAAAATGAGCAGTTCTTC. Translation gives CSATGLAGVENEQFF. The J gene is TRBJ2-1, the V gene TRBV20-1; 7 bases fit TRBD2. Germline lookup yields CDR1 DFQATT and CDR2 SNEGSKA (reference sequence). The CDR3 is 15 residues long. With 4 bases clipped from V and 7 bases from J, the junction kept 13 bases outside the gene matches.

The chain recombines TRBV11-2 with TRBJ2-3; TRBD2 agrees at 7 bases. This CDR3 is built from 14 residues. V shed 5 bases and J 1 base; nucleotides not matched to a gene: 3. Germline assignment: CDR1 SGHAT and CDR2 FQNNGV. CDR3 nucleotides: TGTGCCAGCAGCGCTAGCGGACGCACAGATACGCAGTATTTT. Amino acid sequence: CASSASGRTDTQYF. The full variable domain, in which reference TRBV11-2 and TRBJ2-3 provide the parts outside the CDR3, is EAGVAQSPRYKIIEKRQSVAFWCNPISGHATLYWYQQILGQGPKLLIQFQNNGVVDDSQLPKDRFSAERLKGVDSTLKIQPAKLEDSAVYLCASSASGRTDTQYFGPGTRLTVL.

The chain combines TRBV5-5 with TRBJ1-4; D is perhaps TRBD1 (6 bases). V was pared by 0 bases and J by 2 bases, with 8 bases between. The CDR3 runs 15 residues. The V gene's germline CDR1 is SGHKS and CDR2 YYEKEE (reference sequence). The CDR3: CASSLGTGTNEKLFF. CDR3 nucleotides: TGTGCCAGCAGCTTGGGAACAGGGACTAATGAAAAACTGTTTTTT.

As regards this clonotype: Mismatch with germline at one junction end may stem from a read error. V gene TRBV20-1 combines with J gene TRBJ1-6; D remains unclear. This CDR3 is 13 amino acids long. Germline loops: CDR1 DFQATT, CDR2 SNEGSKA (reference sequence). The CDR3 protein is CSARPTGNSLLHF. The DNA for the CDR3 is TGCAGTGCACGGCCCACGGGGAATTCACTCCTCCACTTT.

The chain links TRBV4-1 to TRBJ2-3; possible D gene TRBD2, 6 bases. Germline CDR1 is MGHRA and CDR2 is YSYEKL. V was clipped by 4 bases and J by 0 bases, with 14 bases between them. The CDR3 covers 16 residues. The CDR3 nucleotides are TGCGCCAGCAGCCCTAATGACGGGACTAGCACAGATACGCAGTATTTT. It codes for CASSPNDGTSTDTQYF.

This clonotype appeared a few times. This chain uses TRBV6-1 with TRBJ2-7, with D uncertain. Germline V gene lookup returns CDR1 MNHNS and CDR2 SASEGT. The CDR3 is 11 residues long. V was clipped by 7 bases and J by 3 bases, with 7 bases between them. CDR3 DNA: TGTGCCAGCAACAGCTTCTACGAGCAGTACTTC. This gives the protein CASNSFYEQYF.

This sequence joins TRBV12-3 or TRBV12-4 and TRBJ2-3; 11 bases align to TRBD2. The CDR3 is 20 residues long. V shed 5 bases, J shed 4 bases, and the junction held 20 bases outside the gene matches. The CDR3: CASSTTSLAGVAVSADTQYF. CDR3 sequence (DNA): TGTGCCAGCAGTACAACTTCACTAGCGGGGGTGGCTGTGAGCGCAGATACGCAGTATTTT.

The chain joins TRBV4-1 to TRBJ2-7; tentatively, D is TRBD2 (5 bases). The CDR3 totals 16 residues. The V end was cut by 0 bases, the J end by 4 bases, with 16 bases between. CDR1 MGHRA and CDR2 YSYEKL come from the germline V gene. The CDR3 loop is CASSQDMGRGNYEQYF. DNA of the CDR3: TGCGCCAGCAGCCAAGATATGGGGAGAGGGAATTACGAGCAGTACTTC.

The chain links TRBV29-1 to TRBJ1-2; 9 positions match TRBD1. The CDR3 is 15 amino acids. In germline, CDR1 is SQVTM, CDR2 ANQGSEA. V lost 4 bases, J lost 1 base, and 7 bases stayed unmatched. The chain's CDR3 is CSVGDRGLHNYGYTF. The CDR3 coding sequence is TGCAGCGTTGGTGACAGGGGGTTACATAACTATGGCTACACCTTC. Full variable domain (rest looked up from reference TRBV29-1 and TRBJ1-2): SAVISQKPSRDICQRGTSLTIQCQVDSQVTMMFWYRQQPGQSLTLIATANQGSEATYESGFVIDKFPISRPNLTFSTLTVSNMSPEDSSIYLCSVGDRGLHNYGYTFGSGTRLTVV.

J is TRBJ2-3 and V is TRBV10-3, with 16 bases fitting TRBD2. CDR1 is ENHRY, CDR2 SYGVKD, per germline. Trimming cost V 6 bases and J 1 base; bases outside gene matches: 7. This CDR3 contains 18 residues. The CDR3 protein is CAIRSGTSGGAGTDTQYF. The CDR3 nucleotides read TGTGCCATCAGATCCGGGACTAGCGGGGGGGCAGGCACAGATACGCAGTATTTT.

This clonotype was found once. This chain links TRBV15 with TRBJ2-1, with a tentative D call TRBD2 (5 bases). V lost 0 bases, J lost 10 bases, and 13 bases lay in between. Germline values: CDR1 LNHNV, CDR2 YYDKDF (reference sequence). This CDR3 comprises 14 residues. The CDR3 here is CATSRDRTGGEQFF. In DNA, the CDR3 is TGTGCCACCAGCAGAGACCGTACGGGCGGGGAGCAGTTCTTC.

The rearrangement joins TRBV5-1 to TRBJ2-4; D is perhaps TRBD1 (5 bases). The J call may be faulty, since TRBJ2-5 better matches the DNA end. The V gene's germline CDR1 is SGHRS and CDR2 YFSETQ. This CDR3 region has 13 residues. The CDR3 DNA reads as TGCGCCAGCAGCACGACAGTTCAAGAGACCCAGTACTTC. Amino acid sequence: CASSTTVQETQYF.

This rearrangement joins TRBV6-6 to TRBJ2-5; D is perhaps TRBD2 (6 bases). The V and J ends lost 6 bases and 5 bases respectively, with 16 bases between them. The germline V gene has CDR1 MNHNY and CDR2 SVGAGI (reference sequence). The CDR3 sequence is 14 residues long. CDR3 region: CASRDAGSGETQYF. The CDR3 nucleotides are TGTGCCAGCAGAGATGCCGGGAGCGGGGAGACCCAGTACTTC.

V gene TRBV28 combines with J gene TRBJ1-2, with 10 positions matching TRBD1. The V and J ends lost 10 bases and 1 base, in that order; junction bases with no gene match: 3. This CDR3 contains 13 residues. Germline lookup yields CDR1 MDHEN and CDR2 SYDVKM. This CDR3 is CATWDRGNYGYTF. The CDR3 DNA reads TGTGCCACCTGGGACAGGGGTAACTATGGCTACACCTTC.

This clonotype was picked up one time. The chain recombines TRBV11-2 with TRBJ2-1; a possible D gene is TRBD1 (6 bases). The CDR3 has 16 amino acids. Trimming took off 0 bases at V and 2 bases at J, with 11 bases between the two ends. Germline values: CDR1 SGHAT, CDR2 FQNNGV. The CDR3 sequence: CASSLDRTAAYNEQFF. In nucleotides, the CDR3 is TGTGCCAGCAGCTTAGATCGGACAGCTGCCTACAATGAGCAGTTCTTC.